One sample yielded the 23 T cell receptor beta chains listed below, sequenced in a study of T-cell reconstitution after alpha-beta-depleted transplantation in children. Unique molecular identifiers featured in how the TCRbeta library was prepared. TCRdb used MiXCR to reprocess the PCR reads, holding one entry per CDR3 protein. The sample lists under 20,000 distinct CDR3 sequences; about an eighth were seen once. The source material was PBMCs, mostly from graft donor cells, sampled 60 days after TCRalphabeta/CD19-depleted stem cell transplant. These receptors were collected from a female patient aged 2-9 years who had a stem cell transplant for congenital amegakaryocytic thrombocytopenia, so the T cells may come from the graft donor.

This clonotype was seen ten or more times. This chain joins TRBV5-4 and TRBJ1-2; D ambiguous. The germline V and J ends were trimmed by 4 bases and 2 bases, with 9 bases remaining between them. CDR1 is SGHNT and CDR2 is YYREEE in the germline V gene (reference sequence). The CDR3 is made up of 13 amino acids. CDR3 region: CASSLSGNYGYTF. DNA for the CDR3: TGTGCCAGCAGCCTCTCGGGGAACTATGGCTACACCTTC.

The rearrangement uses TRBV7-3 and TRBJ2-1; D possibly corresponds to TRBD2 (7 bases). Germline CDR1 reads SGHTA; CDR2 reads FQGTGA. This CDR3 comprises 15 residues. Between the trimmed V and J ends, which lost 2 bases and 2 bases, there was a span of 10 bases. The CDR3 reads CASSLWGGPYNEQFF. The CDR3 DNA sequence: TGTGCCAGCAGCTTATGGGGGGGCCCCTACAATGAGCAGTTCTTC.

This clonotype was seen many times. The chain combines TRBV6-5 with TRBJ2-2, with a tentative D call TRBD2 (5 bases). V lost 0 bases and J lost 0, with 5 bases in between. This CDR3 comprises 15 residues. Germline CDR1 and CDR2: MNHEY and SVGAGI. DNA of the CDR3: TGTGCCAGCAGTTACTCGACTACGAACACCGGGGAGCTGTTTTTT. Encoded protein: CASSYSTTNTGELFF.

This CDR3 is CVSSRWTGERIGELFF. CDR3 DNA: TGTGTTAGCAGCCGTTGGACAGGGGAAAGGATCGGGGAGCTGTTTTTT. V gene TRBV3-1 combines with J gene TRBJ2-2, with TRBD1 identical over 9 bases. Germline CDR1 reads LGHDT; CDR2 reads YNNKEL (reference sequence). The CDR3 totals 16 residues.

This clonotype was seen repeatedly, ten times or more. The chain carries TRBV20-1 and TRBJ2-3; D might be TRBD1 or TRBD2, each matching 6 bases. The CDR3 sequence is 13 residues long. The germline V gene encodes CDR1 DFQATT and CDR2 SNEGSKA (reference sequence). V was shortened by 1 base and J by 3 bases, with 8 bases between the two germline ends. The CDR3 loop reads CSARGRGTDTQYF. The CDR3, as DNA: TGCAGTGCTAGAGGGAGGGGGACAGATACGCAGTATTTT.

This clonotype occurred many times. The CDR3 DNA follows: TGTGCCAGCAAACGGGGAGGGGGGAGGACTGAAGCTTTCTTT. It yields the protein CASKRGGGRTEAFF. This chain connects TRBV6-5 to TRBJ1-1, with a weak D call TRBD1 (6 bases). V was cut by 7 bases and J by 5 bases, with 17 bases left in between. Germline lookup yields CDR1 MNHEY and CDR2 SVGAGI. This CDR3 contains 14 residues.

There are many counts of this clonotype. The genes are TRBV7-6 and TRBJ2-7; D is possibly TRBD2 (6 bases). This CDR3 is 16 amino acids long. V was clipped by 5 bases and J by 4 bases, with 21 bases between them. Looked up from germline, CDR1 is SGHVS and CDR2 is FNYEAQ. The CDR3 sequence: CASSPRYMAGKYEQYF. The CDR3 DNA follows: TGTGCCAGCAGCCCCCGGTATATGGCGGGAAAGTACGAGCAGTACTTC. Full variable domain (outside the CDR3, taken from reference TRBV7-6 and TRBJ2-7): GAGVSQSPRYKVTKRGQDVALRCDPISGHVSLYWYRQALGQGPEFLTYFNYEAQQDKSGLPNDRFSAERPEGSISTLTIQRTEQRDSAMYRCASSPRYMAGKYEQYFGPGTRLTVT.

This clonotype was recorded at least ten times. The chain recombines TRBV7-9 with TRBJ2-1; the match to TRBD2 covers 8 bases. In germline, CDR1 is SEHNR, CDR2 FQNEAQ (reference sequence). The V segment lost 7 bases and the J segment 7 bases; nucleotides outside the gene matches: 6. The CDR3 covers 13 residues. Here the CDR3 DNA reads TGTGCCAGCACCCACGGGGGGGGGAATGAGCAGTTCTTC. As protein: CASTHGGGNEQFF.

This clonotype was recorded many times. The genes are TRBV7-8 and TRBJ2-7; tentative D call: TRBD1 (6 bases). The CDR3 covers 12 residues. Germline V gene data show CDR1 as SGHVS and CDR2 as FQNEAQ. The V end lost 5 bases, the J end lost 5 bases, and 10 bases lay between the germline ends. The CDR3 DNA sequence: TGTGCCAGCAGCACCCACAGGGACGAGCAGTACTTC. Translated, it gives CASSTHRDEQYF.

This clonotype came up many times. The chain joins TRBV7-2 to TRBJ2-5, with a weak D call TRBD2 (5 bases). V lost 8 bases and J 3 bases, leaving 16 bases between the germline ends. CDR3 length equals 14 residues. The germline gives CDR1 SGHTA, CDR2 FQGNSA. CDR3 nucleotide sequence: TGTGCCAGCTCGAATCCCGCCGGGGAAGAGACCCAGTACTTC. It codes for CASSNPAGEETQYF.

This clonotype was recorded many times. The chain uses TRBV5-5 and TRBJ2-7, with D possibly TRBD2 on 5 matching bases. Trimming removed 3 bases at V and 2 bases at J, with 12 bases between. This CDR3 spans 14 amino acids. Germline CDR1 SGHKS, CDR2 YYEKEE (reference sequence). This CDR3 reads CASSYGLLPYEQYF. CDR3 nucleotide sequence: TGTGCCAGCAGCTATGGACTCCTCCCCTACGAGCAGTACTTC. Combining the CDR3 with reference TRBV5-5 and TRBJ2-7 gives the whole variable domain DAGVTQSPTHLIKTRGQQVTLRCSPISGHKSVSWYQQVLGQGPQFIFQYYEKEERGRGNFPDRFSARQFPNYSSELNVNALLLGDSALYLCASSYGLLPYEQYFGPGTRLTVT.

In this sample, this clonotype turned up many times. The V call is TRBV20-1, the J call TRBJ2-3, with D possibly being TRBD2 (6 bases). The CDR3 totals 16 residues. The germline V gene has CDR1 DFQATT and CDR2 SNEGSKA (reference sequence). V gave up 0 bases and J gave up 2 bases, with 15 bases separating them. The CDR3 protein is CSARDGVAVTTDTQYF. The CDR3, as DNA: TGCAGTGCTAGAGATGGGGTAGCGGTAACCACAGATACGCAGTATTTT.

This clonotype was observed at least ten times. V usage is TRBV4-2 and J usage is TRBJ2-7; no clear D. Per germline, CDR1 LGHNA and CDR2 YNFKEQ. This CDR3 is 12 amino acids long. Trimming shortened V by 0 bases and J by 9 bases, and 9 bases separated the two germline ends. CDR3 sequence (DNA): TGTGCCAGCAGCCAAGATATAGCTCGGCAGTACTTC. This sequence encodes CASSQDIARQYF.

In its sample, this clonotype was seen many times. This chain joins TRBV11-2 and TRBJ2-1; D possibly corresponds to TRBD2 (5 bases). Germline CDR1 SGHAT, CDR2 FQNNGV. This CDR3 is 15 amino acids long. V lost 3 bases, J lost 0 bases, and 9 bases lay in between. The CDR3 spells CASSFLDYSYNEQFF. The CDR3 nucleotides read TGTGCCAGCAGCTTTCTTGACTACTCCTACAATGAGCAGTTCTTC.

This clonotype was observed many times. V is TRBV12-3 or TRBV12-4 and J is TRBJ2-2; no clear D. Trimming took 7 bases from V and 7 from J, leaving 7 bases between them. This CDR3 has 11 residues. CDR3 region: CASTEDGELFF. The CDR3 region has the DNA TGTGCCAGCACCGAAGACGGGGAGCTGTTTTTT.

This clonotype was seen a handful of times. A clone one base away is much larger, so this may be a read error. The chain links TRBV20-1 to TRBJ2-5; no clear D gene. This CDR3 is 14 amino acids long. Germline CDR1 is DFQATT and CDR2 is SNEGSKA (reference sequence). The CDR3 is CSARDPWLQGTQYF. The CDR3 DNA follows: TGCAGTGCTAGAGATCCCTGGTTGCAAGGGACCCAGTACTTC.

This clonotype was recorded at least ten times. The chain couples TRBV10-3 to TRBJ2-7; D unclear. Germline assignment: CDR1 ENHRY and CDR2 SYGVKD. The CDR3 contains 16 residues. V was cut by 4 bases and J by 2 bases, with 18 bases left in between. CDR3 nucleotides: TGTGCCATCAGTGCTCTTTTATCCTGGGTACCCTACGAGCAGTACTTC. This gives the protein CAISALLSWVPYEQYF.

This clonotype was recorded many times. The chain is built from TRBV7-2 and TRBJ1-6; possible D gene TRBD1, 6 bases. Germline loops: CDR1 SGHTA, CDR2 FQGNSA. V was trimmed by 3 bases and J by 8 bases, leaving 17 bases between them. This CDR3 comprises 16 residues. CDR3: CASSFPGTKRDSPLHF. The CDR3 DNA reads TGTGCCAGCAGCTTTCCAGGGACAAAACGGGATTCACCCCTCCACTTT.

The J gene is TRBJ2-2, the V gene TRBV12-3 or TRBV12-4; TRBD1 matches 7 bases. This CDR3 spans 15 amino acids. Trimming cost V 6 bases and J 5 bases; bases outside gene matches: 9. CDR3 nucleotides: TGTGCCAGCAGACGAAGGACAGGTATTACCGGGGAGCTGTTTTTT. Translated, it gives CASRRRTGITGELFF.

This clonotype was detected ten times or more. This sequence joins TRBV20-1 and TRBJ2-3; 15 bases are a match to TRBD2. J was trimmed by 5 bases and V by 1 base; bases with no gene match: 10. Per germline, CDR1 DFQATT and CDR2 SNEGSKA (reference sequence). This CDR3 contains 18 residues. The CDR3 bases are TGCAGTGCTAGAGGGGGACTAGCGGGAGGCCGAGTGGAAGATACGCAGTATTTT. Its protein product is CSARGGLAGGRVEDTQYF.

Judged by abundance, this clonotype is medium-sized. Here the CDR3 reads CAISESLARGVRQFF. The CDR3 DNA sequence: TGTGCCATCAGTGAGTCGTTGGCTAGAGGGGTGCGGCAGTTCTTC. The chain joins TRBV10-3 to TRBJ2-1, with D perhaps given as TRBD1 or TRBD2 (5 bases each). The V end was cut by 0 bases, the J end by 12 bases, with 18 bases between. The CDR3 covers 15 residues. The germline V gene has CDR1 ENHRY and CDR2 SYGVKD.

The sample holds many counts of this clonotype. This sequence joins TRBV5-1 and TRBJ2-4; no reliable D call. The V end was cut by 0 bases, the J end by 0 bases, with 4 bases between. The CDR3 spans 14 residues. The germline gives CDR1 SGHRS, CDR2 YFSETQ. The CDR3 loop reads CASSLALAKNIQYF. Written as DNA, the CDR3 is TGCGCCAGCAGCTTGGCGCTAGCCAAAAACATTCAGTACTTC.

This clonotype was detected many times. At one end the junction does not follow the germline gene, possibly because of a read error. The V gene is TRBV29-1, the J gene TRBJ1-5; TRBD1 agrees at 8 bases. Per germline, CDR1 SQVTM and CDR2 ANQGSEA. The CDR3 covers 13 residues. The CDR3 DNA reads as TGCAGCGTTGGGGCAGGGGGCAACCAGCCCCAGCATTTT. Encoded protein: CSVGAGGNQPQHF.